What follows are 6 T cell receptor beta chains derived from one specimen sequenced in a study of T cell changes during pregnancy in multiple sclerosis. Sequencing was performed with immunoSEQ multiplex PCR; in TCRdb, only in-frame clones are kept and a portion is missing. The sample holds 40,000 to 50,000 clones; approximately 94% are singletons and the top ten take about 7.6%. The sequenced sample was CD8+ T cells from peripheral blood mononuclear cells, obtained in the third trimester of pregnancy. The source of these receptors is a female donor with multiple sclerosis, enrolled in a pregnancy study.

This clone was recorded only once. The rearrangement joins TRBV15 to TRBJ2-7; 9 nucleotides agree with TRBD1. This CDR3 spans 18 amino acids. Losses at the gene ends were 0 bases for V and 1 base for J; bases not matched to a gene: 10. Germline V gives CDR1 LNHNV, CDR2 YYDKDF (reference sequence). As DNA, the CDR3 is TGTGCCACCAGCAGAGATGCGACCCCCGGGACAGGGTCCTACGAGCAGTACTTC. Protein product: CATSRDATPGTGSYEQYF.

The chain recombines TRBV7-3 with TRBJ2-7; no clear D gene. V lost 4 bases to trimming and J lost 10 bases, with 17 bases between them. The germline V gene encodes CDR1 SGHTA and CDR2 FQGTGA. The CDR3 is made up of 13 amino acids. CDR3 sequence reads: CASSCRGPRDQYF. The CDR3 coding sequence is TGTGCCAGCAGCTGCCGCGGTCCCAGAGACCAGTACTTC. Together with reference TRBV7-3 and TRBJ2-7, the CDR3 gives the full variable domain: GAGVSQTPSNKVTEKGKYVELRCDPISGHTALYWYRQSLGQGPEFLIYFQGTGAADDSGLPNDRFFAVRPEGSVSTLKIQRTERGDSAVYLCASSCRGPRDQYFGPGTRLTVT.

The gene calls are TRBV5-1 and TRBJ2-1; D might be TRBD2 (6 bases). Between the trimmed V and J ends, which lost 7 bases and 0 bases, there was a span of 17 bases. The CDR3 has 16 amino acids. CDR1 and CDR2 (germline): SGHRS, YFSETQ. CDR3 sequence: CASGPGRLVSYNEQFF. Written as DNA, the CDR3 is TGCGCCAGCGGACCCGGGCGACTAGTCTCCTACAATGAGCAGTTCTTC.

The chain employs TRBV19 and TRBJ1-4; no definite D call. Germline CDR1 is LNHDA and CDR2 is SQIVND (reference sequence). The CDR3 length is 16 residues. V shed 4 bases and J shed 1 base, with 13 bases lying between them. CDR3 sequence: CASSTDYDITNEKLFF. The CDR3 DNA is TGTGCCAGTAGTACAGATTACGACATAACTAATGAAAAACTGTTTTTT.

V and J are TRBV7-9 and TRBJ2-7, with 10 bases matching TRBD2. Unmatched junction bases numbered 6, after V lost 4 bases and J lost 6 bases. Germline values: CDR1 SEHNR, CDR2 FQNEAQ (reference sequence). The CDR3 extends over 14 amino acids. The CDR3 nucleotides read TGTGCCAGCAGCTCTAGCGGGAGTTTGGGCGAGCAGTACTTC. Translation: CASSSSGSLGEQYF.

The CDR3 is CASSLGTSGRQFF. CDR3 bases: TGTGCCAGCAGCTTGGGGACTAGCGGGAGGCAGTTCTTC. The rearrangement links TRBV7-4 to TRBJ2-1; TRBD2 aligns across 14 bases. With V trimmed by 3 bases and J by 12 bases, 1 base remained unmatched. The CDR3 sequence is 13 residues long. Germline loops: CDR1 SGHVT, CDR2 SQSDAQ.